A single sample is the source of the 8 T cell receptor beta chains below, sequenced in a study of T cell repertoires in cytomegalovirus infection. TCRdb re-called the reads with MiXCR, one entry per CDR3 protein. In the table there are 65,000 to 90,000 distinct CDR3 sequences, approximately 3.6% of which are singletons. The sequenced material came from PBMCs. The receptors were sampled from a human donor in good health (CMV status not recorded). Some clones in this sample may be carry-over from other donors' samples.

This clonotype was counted ten times or more. The chain links TRBV28 to TRBJ1-5; possible D gene TRBD1, 5 bases. This CDR3 has 16 amino acids. Trimming stripped 4 bases from V and 0 bases from J, with 13 bases between. Germline V gene data show CDR1 as MDHEN and CDR2 as SYDVKM. The CDR3 sequence is CASSYGRTHSNQPQHF. In nucleotides, the CDR3 is TGTGCCAGCAGTTACGGACGGACACATAGCAATCAGCCCCAGCATTTT.

This clonotype was recorded at least ten times. This rearrangement joins TRBV11-2 to TRBJ2-3; no definite D call. Germline values: CDR1 SGHAT, CDR2 FQNNGV. The CDR3 is made up of 15 amino acids. The V gene lost 5 bases and the J gene lost 2 bases, with 14 bases spanning the gap. Here the CDR3 reads CASSELGFATDTQYF. The CDR3 region has the DNA TGTGCCAGCAGCGAACTGGGATTCGCCACAGATACGCAGTATTTT.

The table lists this clonotype with many counts. The genes are TRBV7-2 and TRBJ1-2, with D possibly being TRBD1 (6 bases). The V end was cut by 6 bases, the J end by 12 bases, with 14 bases between. This CDR3 spans 11 amino acids. Germline CDR1 reads SGHTA; CDR2 reads FQGNSA. The CDR3 region is CASRERGRHTF. CDR3 DNA: TGTGCCAGCAGGGAGAGGGGGAGACACACCTTC.

This clonotype was seen ten or more times. The chain couples TRBV7-2 to TRBJ2-1; no definite D call. The CDR3 runs to 14 residues. CDR1 is SGHTA and CDR2 is FQGNSA in the germline V gene. The V gene lost 2 bases and the J gene lost 5 bases, with 10 bases spanning the gap. The CDR3 is CASSLKPTNNEQFF. The CDR3, as DNA: TGTGCCAGCAGCTTAAAGCCTACCAACAATGAGCAGTTCTTC.

This clonotype was recorded at least ten times. The chain joins TRBV12-3 or TRBV12-4 to TRBJ2-1, with 7 bases that match TRBD2. The length of the CDR3 is 14 residues. J was trimmed by 3 bases and V by 6 bases; bases with no gene match: 5. CDR3 residues: CASRPGLYYNEQFF. In DNA form, the CDR3 reads TGTGCCAGCAGACCGGGACTATACTACAATGAGCAGTTCTTC.

This clonotype was seen many times. The chain combines TRBV5-1 with TRBJ2-5; TRBD2 matches at 9 bases. CDR1 and CDR2 from the germline V gene are SGHRS and YFSETQ. This CDR3 contains 17 residues. Unmatched junction bases numbered 12, after V lost 4 bases and J lost 2 bases. The CDR3 DNA follows: TGCGCCAGCAGCCCCTCGGGTAGCGGGGGTCCTCAAGAGACCCAGTACTTC. It translates to CASSPSGSGGPQETQYF.

This clonotype was recorded at least ten times. This sequence joins TRBV6-2 or TRBV6-3 and TRBJ1-5, with D possibly TRBD1 on 5 matching bases. CDR3 size: 15 residues. Germline CDR1 MNHEY, CDR2 SVGEGT. V was shortened by 6 bases and J by 2 bases, with 14 bases between the two germline ends. This CDR3 is CASSPGGRRNQPQHF. Here the CDR3 DNA reads TGTGCCAGCAGCCCCGGGGGTCGGCGCAATCAGCCCCAGCATTTT.

This clonotype appeared many times. This rearrangement joins TRBV7-2 to TRBJ2-6; 7 bases agree with TRBD2. V lost 1 base to trimming and J lost 3 bases; unmatched junction nucleotides: 6. This CDR3 is 17 amino acids long. Germline lookup yields CDR1 SGHTA and CDR2 FQGNSA. Here the CDR3 reads CASSLVGGGVGANVLTF. Written as DNA, the CDR3 is TGTGCCAGCAGCTTAGTGGGGGGAGGGGTTGGGGCCAACGTCCTGACTTTC. The full variable domain, in which reference TRBV7-2 and TRBJ2-6 provide the parts outside the CDR3, is GAGVSQSPSNKVTEKGKDVELRCDPISGHTALYWYRQSLGQGLEFLIYFQGNSAPDKSGLPSDRFSAERTGGSVSTLTIQRTQQEDSAVYLCASSLVGGGVGANVLTFGAGSRLTVL.